This T cell receptor (beta chain) is drawn from a study of T cell responses to AZD1222 COVID-19 vaccine. Broader study findings: Sampling captured repertoires only after the peak T cell response. With dominance at 160-218 and 743-854, vaccine-associated CD4 TCRs spanned spike.

The CDR3 spans 13 residues. Germline lookup yields CDR1 MGHDK and CDR2 SYGVNS. The V and J ends lost 1 base and 7 bases respectively, with 7 bases between them. This clone was observed once. Antigen unknown. TCRdb's table, derived via immunoSEQ multiplex PCR, lists solely in-frame clones and lacks some. The sample gives approximately 140,000 clones, approximately 90% of which show up once; about 4% is in the top ten. The sequence was obtained from an adult who received the AZD1222 COVID-19 vaccine. The rearrangement joins TRBV25-1 to TRBJ1-4; D gene uncertain. The material was peripheral blood, obtained 28 days after the second AZD1222 dose. The CDR3 spells CASSEFGFEKLFF. The CDR3 coding sequence is TGTGCCAGCAGTGAATTTGGGTTTGAAAAACTGTTTTTT.